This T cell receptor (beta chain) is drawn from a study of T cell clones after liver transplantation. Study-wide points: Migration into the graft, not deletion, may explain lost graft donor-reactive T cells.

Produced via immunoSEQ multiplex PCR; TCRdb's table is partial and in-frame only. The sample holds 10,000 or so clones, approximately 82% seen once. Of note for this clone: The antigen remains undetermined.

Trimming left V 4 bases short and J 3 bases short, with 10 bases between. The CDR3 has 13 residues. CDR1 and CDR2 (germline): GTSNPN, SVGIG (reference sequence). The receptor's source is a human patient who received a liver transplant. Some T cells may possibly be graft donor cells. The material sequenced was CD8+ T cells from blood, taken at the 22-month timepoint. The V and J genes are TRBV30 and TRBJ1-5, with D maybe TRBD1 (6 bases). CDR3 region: CAWNRDNNQPQHF. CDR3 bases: TGTGCCTGGAACAGGGATAACAATCAGCCCCAGCATTTT.